This T cell receptor beta chain originates from a study of T cells in Graves' hyperthyroidism and ophthalmopathy. Amplification targeted TCR beta CDR3 regions from RNA transcripts. The HTBI primer set served for first-round RT-PCR of the TCR CDR3. MiXCR was run by TCRdb on the multiplex PCR reads, yielding one entry per CDR3 protein. The sample holds around 450,000 distinct CDR3 sequences, roughly 15% seen once. For Graves' hyperthyroidism to be stable, ophthalmopathy could not progress within 18 months. The study based diagnoses on clinical symptoms, serum thyroxine and TRAb, thyroid ultrasound and orbital computed tomography. Extraction of PBMCs used roughly 10 ml of fresh peripheral blood. Study-wide results and caveats: Ophthalmopathy cases were set apart from stable hyperthyroidism by a 13 V-J model.

Comment on this clonotype: Its antigen is not identified.

This receptor was obtained from a woman younger than 35 with Graves' hyperthyroidism. Sequenced input: blood.

The CDR3 spells CASSIVGQGDTGELFF. The CDR3 DNA reads TGTGCCAGTAGTATAGTGGGACAGGGCGACACCGGGGAGCTGTTTTTT. The V and J genes are TRBV19 and TRBJ2-2; 9 bases match TRBD1. Per the germline V gene, CDR1 is LNHDA and CDR2 is SQIVND (reference sequence). The CDR3 covers 16 residues. Trimming cost V 1 base and J 3 bases; bases outside gene matches: 3.